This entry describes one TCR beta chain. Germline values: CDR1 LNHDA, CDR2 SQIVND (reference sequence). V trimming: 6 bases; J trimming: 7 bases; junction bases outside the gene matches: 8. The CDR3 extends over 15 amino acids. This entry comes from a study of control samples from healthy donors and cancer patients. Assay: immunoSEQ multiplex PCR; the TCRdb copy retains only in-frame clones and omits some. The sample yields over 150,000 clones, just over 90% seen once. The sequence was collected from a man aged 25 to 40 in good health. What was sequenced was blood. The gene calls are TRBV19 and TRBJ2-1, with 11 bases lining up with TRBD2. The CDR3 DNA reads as TGTGCCAGTAGGGTAGCGGGAGGGGTTGGGAATGAGCAGTTCTTC. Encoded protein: CASRVAGGVGNEQFF. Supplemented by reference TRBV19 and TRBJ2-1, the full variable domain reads DGGITQSPKYLFRKEGQNVTLSCEQNLNHDAMYWYRQDPGQGLRLIYYSQIVNDFQKGDIAEGYSVSREKKESFPLTVTSAQKNPTAFYLCASRVAGGVGNEQFFGPGTRLTVL.